In its sample, the clone carrying this T cell receptor beta chain was seen once. Its antigen is unidentified. The V end lost 2 bases, the J end lost 7 bases, and 12 bases lay between the germline ends. Germline CDR1 SGHDT, CDR2 YYEEEE. The CDR3 runs 14 residues. As to time point: blood from clinic visit 5 months post-surgery; TSC patient then seizure free. Before surgery, patients took at least one anti-epileptic drug. This specimen belongs to a study of brain T cells in children with intractable seizures. General study results and limits: Pre-surgery blood may have been undersampled, hiding some clones. HCMV serostatus was not known, and viral specificity came from CDR3 similarity only.

Using immunoSEQ multiplex PCR, the repertoire was profiled, and TCRdb retains in-frame clones only, with some absent. In the table there are approximately 330,000 clones, roughly 92% of which are singletons. This chain joins TRBV5-6 and TRBJ2-2; D unclear. The sequence came from a boy under two years old with tuberous sclerosis and intractable seizures. The sequenced sample was peripheral blood, obtained 5 to 6 months after surgery. Written as DNA, the CDR3 is TGTGCCAGCAGCTTTGGTAGACGGATCGGGGAGCTGTTTTTT. Translation: CASSFGRRIGELFF.